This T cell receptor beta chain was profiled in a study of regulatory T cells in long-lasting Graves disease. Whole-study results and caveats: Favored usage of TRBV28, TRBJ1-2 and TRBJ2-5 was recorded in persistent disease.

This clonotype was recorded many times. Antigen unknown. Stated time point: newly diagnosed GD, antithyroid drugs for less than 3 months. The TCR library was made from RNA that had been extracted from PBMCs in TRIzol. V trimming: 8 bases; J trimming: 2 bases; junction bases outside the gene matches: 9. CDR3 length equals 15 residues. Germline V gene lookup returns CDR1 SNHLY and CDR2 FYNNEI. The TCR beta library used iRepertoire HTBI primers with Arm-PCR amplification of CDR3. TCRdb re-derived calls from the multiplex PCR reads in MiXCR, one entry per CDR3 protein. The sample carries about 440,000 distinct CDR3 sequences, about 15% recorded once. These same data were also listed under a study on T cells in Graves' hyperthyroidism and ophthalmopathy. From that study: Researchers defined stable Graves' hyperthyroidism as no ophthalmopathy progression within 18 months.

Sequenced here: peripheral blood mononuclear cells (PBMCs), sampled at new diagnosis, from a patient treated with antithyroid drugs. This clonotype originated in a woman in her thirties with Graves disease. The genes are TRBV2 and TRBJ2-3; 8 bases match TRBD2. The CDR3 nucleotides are TGTGCCAGCTCAGGAAGCGGGAGCTACACAGATACGCAGTATTTT. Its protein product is CASSGSGSYTDTQYF.